This T cell receptor beta chain emerged from a study of cytotoxic CD8 clonotypes in ibrutinib-treated CLL (dated by TCRdb to the early 2020s). For context, the study as a whole: The cohort was composed of 10 to 11 relapsed/refractory and around 15 treatment-naive patients; IGHV unmutated status was identified in roughly 17 patients. Cryopreserved peripheral blood mononuclear cells were obtained before treatment, at response, and at either sustained remission or disease progression. Samples at response were collected after a median of about 12 months of treatment, with a range of roughly 6 to 40 months. Every remission and progressive disease sample was obtained while ibrutinib was still being received by the patients. Longitudinal samples were available for about 30% of the 86 trial participants. Partial responses were observed in about 25 patients and complete responses in 2; after a median follow-up of around 68 months, remission was maintained in approximately 14 patients and progression was observed in some 12. On average, each sample had about 260,000 productive templates and more than 85,000 productive rearrangements. General findings and caveats noted by the study authors: At ibrutinib response clonality went up, during sustained remission it held steady, and at progression it dropped back toward baseline. Public clonotypes were found to be uncommon and were observed to contract or remain stable during treatment; the increase in clonality was shown to reflect expansion of private clonotypes at ibrutinib response. Sustained-remission and progressing patients did not have matched sampling times, and lymph node repertoires were not examined. At baseline, clonality was higher than in age-matched healthy donors and showed a strong correlation with circulating CD8+ T-cell counts.

The CDR3 spans 13 residues, from the cysteine through the phenylalanine. The only DNA kept is the CDR3, 39 bases in frame from the first base. Relative to germline, V is 1 base shorter and J is 8 bases shorter, with 9 bases between their ends. Reading the germline V gene (reference sequence) gives CDR1 GTSNPN and CDR2 SVGIG. For TCR beta library preparation, about 2.2 micrograms of genomic DNA were extracted from the cryopreserved PBMCs. Longitudinal blood samples from CLL patients on ibrutinib monotherapy underwent high-throughput TCR beta sequencing. The patients took part in an open-label, single-center phase 2 trial of ibrutinib monotherapy. As concerns this clone: Its antigen target is currently unknown. No base quality values were provided; no much bigger clone lies one nucleotide off.

The goal of deep resolution MiSeq sequencing was a depth between 1 in 1 million and 1 in 200,000 T cells, and coverage averaged 10x per clonotype. The immunoSEQ hsTCRB Kit was used to generate the TCR beta libraries. The study's processing was this. Data were analyzed with ImmunoSEQ Data Assistant and ImmunoSEQ Analyzer, with V, D and J genes assigned per IMGT definitions. Clonality was computed as one minus normalized Shannon entropy of productive rearrangement frequencies, ranging from 0 to 1. Only overrepresented clonotypes making up at least 0.05% of the repertoire of each patient were included in the public clonotype analysis. Approximately 13 age-matched healthy donor repertoires from immuneACCESS served as clonality controls. In its TCRdb copy, this immuneACCESS table keeps in-frame sequences only and misses some clones. Where compared with another copy, unresolved V genes explain less than half of these, and the others have no known cause. V and J calls and clone size are those listed in that table; D and trimming were worked out from the DNA. The sample table shows under 150,000 clones, and about 84% are seen once. The top ten constitute approximately 7.6% of the sample.

This TCR was recovered from a human donor with chronic lymphocytic leukemia. The source was PBMCs, collected after 36 months of ibrutinib treatment. Recombination linked TRBV30 to TRBJ1-6, with no D gene named confidently. The CDR3 protein sequence reads: CAWSAGSHSPLHF. The nucleotide sequence reads as follows: TGTGCCTGGAGTGCCGGGTCTCATTCACCCCTCCACTTT.